The clone carrying this T cell receptor (beta chain) was seen more than once but under ten times. Antigen specificity is unknown. Germline lookup yields CDR1 SGDLS and CDR2 YYNGEE. Trimming took off 0 bases at V and 4 bases at J, with 2 bases between the two ends. CDR3 size: 13 residues. The entry originates in a study of OX40 agonist ivuxolimab in advanced cancers. The overall study: Patients were dosed intravenously with ivuxolimab at 0.01 to 10 mg/kg every 2 weeks. Subjects had a mean age of about 60 years, with a range of 23 to 79; around 80% were male.

Produced via immunoSEQ multiplex PCR; TCRdb's table is partial and in-frame only. The sample has tens of thousands of clones, around four fifths seen once. Findings and caveats of the study: Certain nonresponders additionally had low normalized T-cell clonal expansion.

Sequenced here: CD4+ or CD8+ T cells sorted from blood, sampled in a trial of the OX40 agonist ivuxolimab. This sequence joins TRBV9 and TRBJ2-6; D is undetermined. The clonotype was recovered from an adult with an advanced solid tumor such as melanoma, head and neck, liver or kidney cancer. CDR3 DNA: TGTGCCAGCAGCGTAGCCGGGGCCAACGTCCTGACTTTC. Protein sequence: CASSVAGANVLTF.